This note documents a single TCR beta chain sequence. J lost 5 bases, V lost 3 bases, and 13 bases had no gene match. The CDR3 totals 17 residues. CDR1 GTSNPN and CDR2 SVGIG come from the germline V gene (reference sequence). This specimen belongs to a study of radiation and T cells in renal cell carcinoma. Method: immunoSEQ multiplex PCR; TCRdb's copy keeps in-frame clones and lacks some. The sample has about 22,000 clones; 40% to 55% are singletons. Treatment of the sample: 15 Gy SBRT to primary tumor, nephrectomy 4 weeks later. The chain is built from TRBV30 and TRBJ1-1; 12 bases line up with TRBD1. The specimen was tumor tissue, collected from a patient whose treatment included radiotherapy and nephrectomy. This TCR was recovered from a woman in her forties or fifties with renal cell carcinoma. The CDR3 DNA reads as TGTGCCTGGAGGAGGGACAGGGGGCAATGGCGGTATACTGAAGCTTTCTTT. It yields the protein CAWRRDRGQWRYTEAFF.